This passage covers 15 T cell receptor beta chains from one sample sequenced in a study of T cell clones after liver transplantation. Profiling relied on immunoSEQ multiplex PCR, and the TCRdb table lists in-frame clones only, not all of them. The sample records tens of thousands of clones, 71% being singletons. The sample in question was CD4+ T cells from blood, obtained before liver transplant. Receptors were obtained from a human donor who received a liver transplant.

V usage is TRBV9 and J usage is TRBJ2-2; possible D gene TRBD2, 5 bases. Trimming shortened V by 0 bases and J by 3 bases, and 9 bases separated the two germline ends. The CDR3 length is 15 residues. Germline lookup yields CDR1 SGDLS and CDR2 YYNGEE. CDR3 residues: CASSVGLRDTGELFF. In nucleotides, the CDR3 is TGTGCCAGCAGCGTAGGACTAAGGGACACCGGGGAGCTGTTTTTT.

The V call is TRBV6-4, the J call TRBJ1-5; maybe TRBD1 (6 bases). Germline V lookup: CDR1 MRHNA, CDR2 SNTAGT. Between the trimmed V and J ends, which lost 9 bases and 7 bases, there was a span of 16 bases. The length of the CDR3 is 13 residues. CDR3 DNA: TGTGCCAGTTCTGAGCAGGGGCGGCAGCCCCAGCATTTT. Translation gives CASSEQGRQPQHF.

The gene calls are TRBV9 and TRBJ2-1; D may be TRBD2 (6 bases). V lost 4 bases and J lost 6, with 20 bases in between. Germline values: CDR1 SGDLS, CDR2 YYNGEE. The CDR3 is made up of 16 amino acids. This CDR3 is CASSLGGTGRANEQFF. The DNA for the CDR3 is TGTGCCAGCAGCTTGGGCGGGACTGGAAGAGCCAATGAGCAGTTCTTC.

CDR3 DNA sequence: TGTGCCAGCTCACCCGACAGGGACTATGGCTACACCTTC. This codes for CASSPDRDYGYTF. The chain links TRBV18 to TRBJ1-2, with TRBD1 matching 7 bases. CDR3 size: 13 residues. V lost 3 bases, J lost 3 bases, and 1 base stayed unmatched. CDR1 and CDR2 from the germline V gene are KGHSH and LQKENI.

The CDR3 loop is CASSATGDYDEQYF. CDR3 nucleotides: TGTGCCAGCAGTGCCACAGGGGATTACGACGAGCAGTACTTC. V gene TRBV28 combines with J gene TRBJ2-7; 7 bases line up with TRBD1. Germline CDR1 is MDHEN and CDR2 is SYDVKM. The trim removed 5 bases at V and 5 bases at J, leaving 9 bases unmatched. CDR3 length equals 14 residues.

DNA of the CDR3: TGTGCCAGCAGTCCCCCAGGGTTCATGAACACTGAAGCTTTCTTT. This sequence encodes CASSPPGFMNTEAFF. The chain links TRBV6-5 to TRBJ1-1; D perhaps matches TRBD1 (5 bases). Trimming took off 5 bases at V and 0 bases at J, with 13 bases between the two ends. This CDR3 region has 15 residues. Germline CDR1 is MNHEY and CDR2 is SVGAGI.

V usage is TRBV6-1 and J usage is TRBJ1-2; D is possibly TRBD1 (5 bases). Trimming removed 1 base at V and 8 bases at J, with 11 bases between. The CDR3 is 13 amino acids. Germline assignment: CDR1 MNHNS and CDR2 SASEGT. The CDR3 is CASSEVQDTGYTF. The DNA of the CDR3 is TGTGCCAGCAGTGAAGTCCAGGACACGGGCTACACCTTC.

This clone appeared a few times. The chain has TRBV10-3 and TRBJ1-1; TRBD1 matches 8 bases. From germline, CDR1 is ENHRY and CDR2 SYGVKD. V was pared by 4 bases and J by 0 bases, with 1 base of the junction left unmatched. The CDR3 is 14 amino acids. CDR3 coding DNA: TGTGCCATCAGTGGACAGGGGATGAACACTGAAGCTTTCTTT. Its protein product is CAISGQGMNTEAFF.

Remarks on this clone: A junction end diverges from the germline sequence, so it may reflect a read error. The chain joins TRBV29-1 to TRBJ2-7; D perhaps matches TRBD2 (6 bases). CDR3 length equals 13 residues. Germline CDR1 reads SQVTM; CDR2 reads ANQGSEA. The chain's CDR3 is CGVVVDYLYEQYF. The CDR3 coding sequence is TGCGGCGTTGTGGTGGACTACCTCTACGAGCAGTACTTC.

This chain uses TRBV6-5 with TRBJ1-1, with D maybe TRBD1 (6 bases). Per the germline V gene, CDR1 is MNHEY and CDR2 is SVGAGI. V lost 7 bases, J lost 6 bases, and 18 bases lay in between. The CDR3 length is 14 residues. CDR3 protein: CASTRGRKSSEAFF. The CDR3 bases are TGTGCCAGCACCAGGGGAAGGAAGTCTTCTGAAGCTTTCTTT.

The chain carries TRBV19 and TRBJ1-5; 7 bases agree with TRBD1. The germline gives CDR1 LNHDA, CDR2 SQIVND (reference sequence). This CDR3 is built from 17 residues. V lost 2 bases, J lost 0 bases, and 7 bases stayed unmatched. The CDR3 reads CASSINRGGVSNQPQHF. CDR3 DNA sequence: TGTGCCAGTAGTATAAACAGAGGGGGCGTTAGCAATCAGCCCCAGCATTTT.

This clone was detected only a few times. The chain is built from TRBV2 and TRBJ1-2, with D uncertain. The CDR3 totals 13 residues. V was pared by 3 bases and J by 1 base, with 6 bases between. Germline V CDR1 and CDR2: SNHLY, FYNNEI. CDR3 nucleotides: TGTGCCAGCAGTGACGGGATTAACTATGGCTACACCTTC. It specifies CASSDGINYGYTF.

This clone has more than one count but fewer than ten. The genes are TRBV9 and TRBJ2-1, with 8 positions matching TRBD1. Losses at the gene ends were 4 bases for V and 7 bases for J; bases not matched to a gene: 7. The CDR3 length is 14 residues. Germline loops: CDR1 SGDLS, CDR2 YYNGEE. This CDR3 reads CASSSLNRGNEQFF. The CDR3 DNA sequence: TGTGCCAGCAGCTCACTAAACAGGGGGAATGAGCAGTTCTTC.

This chain joins TRBV13 and TRBJ2-6; D remains ambiguous. V was clipped by 2 bases and J by 2 bases, with 13 bases between them. The CDR3 has 17 amino acids. CDR1 is PRHDT and CDR2 is FYEKMQ in the germline V gene (reference sequence). The CDR3 bases are TGTGCCAGCAGCTTAAGAGTGAGAACTGCTGGGGCCAACGTCCTGACTTTC. Translation: CASSLRVRTAGANVLTF.

The chain joins TRBV7-3 to TRBJ2-7; the D gene is possibly TRBD2 (6 bases). Germline CDR1 reads SGHTA; CDR2 reads FQGTGA. Trimming removed 8 bases at V and 6 bases at J, with 23 bases between. The CDR3 covers 15 residues. CDR3 region: CASSPRRGGIGEQYF. The CDR3, as DNA: TGTGCCAGCTCCCCCAGGCGGGGTGGAATTGGCGAGCAGTACTTC. Using reference TRBV7-3 and TRBJ2-7 for the parts outside the CDR3, the full variable domain is GAGVSQTPSNKVTEKGKYVELRCDPISGHTALYWYRQSLGQGPEFLIYFQGTGAADDSGLPNDRFFAVRPEGSVSTLKIQRTERGDSAVYLCASSPRRGGIGEQYFGPGTRLTVT.